This T cell receptor beta chain is from a study of T cells in Graves' hyperthyroidism and ophthalmopathy. The CDR3 covers 16 residues. V lost 0 bases and J lost 5; bases outside the gene matches: 7. The germline gives CDR1 KGHSH, CDR2 LQKENI. Using RNA transcripts as the source, TCR beta CDR3 regions were amplified. HTBI primers were the set used in a first-round RT-PCR of the TCR CDR3. From the multiplex PCR reads, TCRdb called clonotypes with MiXCR, one entry per CDR3 protein. The sample yields a few hundred thousand distinct CDR3 sequences, around 20% seen once. The table lists this clonotype with many counts. Lactation, pregnancy, other autoimmune disease or uncontrolled infection excluded patients.

The receptor was derived from a man aged 35-49 years with Graves' hyperthyroidism. The chain carries TRBV18 and TRBJ2-3; 8 bases are a match to TRBD2. The specimen sequenced was blood. CDR3 protein: CASSPPSRRGGDTQYF. In DNA form, the CDR3 reads TGTGCCAGCTCACCACCTTCCCGACGGGGGGGAGATACGCAGTATTTT.